This entry is about one TCR beta chain. The data stem from a study of blood T cell repertoires in COVID-19. Overall study: COVID-19 samples from acute and convalescent phases originated in the United States, Italy and Spain.

Clones were read by immunoSEQ multiplex PCR, and TCRdb kept only the in-frame ones, dropping some. The table shows about 260,000 clones, with around nine tenths occurring only once. There are 13 residues in the CDR3. The trim removed 8 bases at V and 1 base at J, leaving 3 bases unmatched. The germline gives CDR1 KGHDR, CDR2 SFDVKD. Sequencing was carried out using peripheral blood. The TCR comes from a woman in her seventies with COVID-19, enrolled during active disease. The chain uses TRBV24-1 and TRBJ1-1, with 7 bases matching TRBD1. The chain's CDR3 is CATTTGTNTEAFF. The CDR3 DNA follows: TGTGCCACCACGACAGGGACGAACACTGAAGCTTTCTTT.